This T cell receptor beta chain was retrieved from a study of blood T cells in healthy people across ages. The overall study: About one barcoded beta molecule per two T cells came from capture by template switching.

It was with a sample-barcoded 5' primer and a J-beta primer mix that a second PCR of roughly 6 to 12 cycles was run. TCRdb processed the 5' RACE reads anew with MiXCR; each CDR3 protein has one entry. The data hold 700,000 or so distinct CDR3 sequences, with 40% to 50% observed a single time. Germline CDR1 DFQATT, CDR2 SNEGSKA (reference sequence). CDR3 length: 13 residues. The V end was cut by 3 bases, the J end by 4 bases, with 9 bases between. On this clonotype itself: What it binds is not known.

Total RNA, at least 5.5 micrograms per sample, was extracted from PBMCs. Whole-study findings and limits: Age advanced and TCR beta diversity per million T cells fell, roughly linearly. A strong correlation was seen between TCR beta diversity and naive T cell percentage.

This TCR was sampled from a man at least 80 years old in good health. Specimen: blood. The rearrangement uses TRBV20-1 and TRBJ2-2; unclear D gene. This chain's CDR3 is CSARSTPTGELFF. DNA of the CDR3: TGCAGTGCTAGGTCAACACCCACCGGGGAGCTGTTTTTT.